Included here is one T cell receptor (beta chain) sequence, with context. Its antigen is unknown. Per-base quality was not reported, and no clone a single base away is much larger than it. Libraries were built with the immunoSEQ multiplex PCR assay. For the multiplex PCR, a mixture combining 60 forward primers for TCR Vbeta segments and 13 reverse primers for TCR Jbeta segments was used. The CDR3 region of rearranged TCR beta genes was amplified from genomic DNA with a multiplex PCR assay. The Illumina HiSeq System was used to sequence the amplified TCR beta libraries as 87-base-pair reads. The paper's data handling went like this. Across the roughly 700 repertoires, a later analysis counted about 81 million unique TCR beta chains, around 11 million of which were shared by at least two donors. Raw reads were error-corrected and collapsed into unique sequences with a nearest-neighbor algorithm that merged closely related sequences to remove PCR and sequencing errors. Alignment of CDR3 sequences to IMGT reference sequences was used to assign V, D and J gene segments. For a sequence to be retained, at least a six-nucleotide match to both a V gene segment and a J gene segment was required. A rearrangement counted as productive if the CDR3 had no stop codons and remained in frame with V and J, and every other rearrangement counted as non-productive. CDR3 was defined according to IMGT convention as the region running from the second conserved V-encoded cysteine to the conserved J-encoded phenylalanine. The earlier analysis of some 580 of the donors excluded any sequence lacking an unambiguous match to a single V gene segment. In an earlier analysis of 587 of the donors, V segments were called functional above 56.7% productive rearrangements and were called segregating when the between-donor standard deviation exceeded 5%. To diagnose cytomegalovirus status from the catalog of TCR beta chain sequences, a statistical classification framework was built. A later analysis assigned V and J genes by comparing TCR nucleotide sequences with IMGT/GENE-DB human TR gene sequences. Using the TCRdist pipeline, a later analysis assigned CDR3 sequences along with most-parsimonious VDJ recombination scenarios. In a later analysis, every TCR beta chain was defined by the combination of its CDR3 amino acid sequence and its V-gene family, and reads without a unique V-gene family were dropped. As a way to deal with suspected cross-contamination and a sequencing artifact, a later analysis dropped under 600 nucleotide sequences that were highly shared and had low generation probability. In a later analysis, a clonal expansion index for each public chain was calculated from normalized within-repertoire ranks of inferred template counts. Generation probabilities in a later analysis came from a VDJ recombination model fitted to out-of-frame rearrangements, and those results were checked against IGoR. Hypergeometric tests were used in a later analysis to score TCR-TCR, TCR-HLA and TCR-CMV co-occurrence, with a repertoire-size bias correction applied to the TCR pairs. False discovery rates were estimated in a later analysis by permuting HLA or CMV assignments 20 times. In a later analysis, co-occurring TCRs were grouped using DBSCAN, with TCRdist sequence similarity added in when clustering inside HLA-allele-positive subsets. For co-occurrence clustering, repertoires with fewer than 30,000 or more than 120,000 public chains were excluded, along with five repertoires with anomalous nucleotide sharing. The immuneACCESS repertoire file appears here via TCRdb, limited to in-frame rearrangements. These files lack a portion of the clones; in checked studies, under half of the deficit traces to unresolved V genes, and the cause of the others is not known. The V and J calls and clone size come from that table; D and trimming were worked out from the DNA. Recorded for this sample are 210,000 or so clones; 77% of them occurred a single time. In total, the top ten clones hold approximately 2% of the sample.

Trimming at the junction amounts to 0 bases on V and 0 bases on J, and the germline ends lie 11 bases apart. The CDR3 spans 16 residues, from the cysteine through the phenylalanine. Of the read, only the CDR3 DNA is kept; its 48 bases are in frame from base 1. The germline V gene yields MNHEY for CDR1 and SVGAGI for CDR2. This sample stems from a study of cytomegalovirus exposure and HLA in healthy donors (dated by TCRdb to the late 2010s). Broadly, across the study: An earlier analysis of several hundred of the donors reported 276 Gb of sequence data and 95 million to 140 million unique TCR beta sequences obtained from about 180 million T cells. Around 320 gigabases of sequencing data and around 87 million unique TCR sequences were included in an early release covering several hundred HLA-typed donors. Of the 398 genotyped donors, around 81% fell in the genetic ancestry cluster associated with self-reported Caucasian donors. The study was designed to test whether signatures of past pathogen exposure could be identified by cataloging public T cell receptors. The T cell repertoires of 700 or so subjects were profiled by immunosequencing and related to cytomegalovirus serostatus. A separate validation cohort of about 110 different subjects was used in addition to the roughly 620-subject first cohort. The study combined high-throughput TCR immunosequencing, statistical association of individual TCRs with disease status, and machine learning to predict cytomegalovirus infection status. A later analysis re-examined previously published TCR beta repertoires from more than 650 donors and added high-resolution HLA genotyping to investigate patterns of TCR occurrence. Rather than using new phenotypic data, the later analysis identified candidate immune exposures from TCR beta sequences and from how often those sequences occurred across donors. An earlier analysis of several hundred of the donors used high-throughput TCR beta sequencing to judge whether each TCR beta V gene segment behaved as functional or pseudogenic. Donor age, sex, ethnicity and CMV serostatus were compiled alongside the repertoire data. Genome-wide SNP genotypes for about three fifths of the roughly 700 donors were used in a later genetic analysis, which treated that subset as a discovery cohort. All discovery cohort repertoires had been generated using a single sequencing platform. Both class I and class II loci were covered by HLA typing, at four-digit resolution. Typing coverage differed by locus: A, B, C, DRB1 and DQB1 were typed in about 620-640 donors, DQA1 in approximately 520, DPA1 in nearly 610, and DPB1 in around 440. About five DR-DQ haplotypes were handled as single units for association and clustering, since linkage in the cohort was strong. Among 398 genotyped donors of the cohort, an average of approximately 240,000 unique TCR beta nucleotide sequences were sequenced per donor, 15% to 20% of them non-productive. Study-wide conclusions, independent of this receptor: According to a later analysis, TCR association rates differed among HLA loci, with DRB1 alleles showing the most associated TCRs and HLA-C alleles showing the fewest. Because HLA typing was missing for some donors at each locus, association tests included only the typed subset. Presence/absence analyses assumed roughly uniform sequencing depth across donors, an assumption that may not hold. Linkage disequilibrium might explain the correlated functional status among segregating V segments, but an unknown experimental factor could not be ruled out. Assigning TCR associations to individual alleles was difficult when HLA alleles, especially DR and DQ, strongly co-occurred. A further reported finding was that TCR beta sequences accurately predicted the HLA-A and HLA-B alleles for most subjects in the first cohort. Some IMGT-functional V segments, including TRBV6-2 and TRBV6-3, could not be told apart with the 87-base-pair reads, so those segments were excluded. A later genetic analysis reported fewer N-insertions in productive TCRs among donors in an Asian-associated ancestry cluster than the roughly 620-donor mean. A group of highly shared sequence variants was considered likely to be a technical artifact of the sequencing pipeline. In a later analysis, most CMV-associated TCR beta chains were found to appear HLA-restricted, with HLA associations seemingly driven largely by CMV exposure. In an earlier analysis of around 600 of the donors, most TCR beta V segments were observed in productive rearrangements about 90% or about 30% of the time, broadly matching IMGT annotations. Several of the top co-occurrence clusters appeared to be linked to parvovirus B19, influenza, CMV and Epstein-Barr virus, according to a later analysis. In vitro tests confirmed that three of the cytomegalovirus-associated TCR beta chains recognize cytomegalovirus antigens. In a later analysis, HLA-associated TCR beta chains were found to be more clonally expanded and to have lower generation probabilities than equally common non-associated chains. The authors suggested that the approach could potentially be generalized to other disease states and immunological phenotypes. Approximately 18 rarely observed V segments, including chromosome 9 orphons, were excluded from the earlier analysis of 550 to 700 of the donors because counts were too low. Most TCR sequences were seen in very few donors, while some public TCRs were found in many individuals. A later analysis associated about 16,000 TCR beta sequences with specific HLA alleles at a false discovery rate of 0.05. In both the original and validation cohorts, the classifier was reported to diagnose cytomegalovirus status with high specificity and sensitivity. Only TCR beta chains were sequenced in this cohort, and the absence of alpha or paired-chain data limited detectable features. The study gave a list of about 150 TCR beta chains associated with cytomegalovirus. An association between a missense DCLRE1C variant and V-gene and J-gene trimming of TCR beta chains was found in a later genetic analysis and replicated in an independent cohort. CMV serostatus was the only immune exposure information available for the cohort.

In total, 600 or so healthy bone marrow donors made up the cohort. Cohort members were all nominally healthy when sampled, although unrecorded immune exposures were likely present. The donor tested CMV seropositive, placing the donor among the 250 to 350 seropositive members of the cohort. Each donor provided a peripheral blood sample, and peripheral blood mononuclear cells were used for TCR beta sequencing. The Qiagen DNeasy Blood Extraction Kit was used to extract genomic DNA from the blood cell samples. Material: PBMCs. This clonotype was obtained from a woman aged 25 to 39 in good health and CMV-seropositive. The sequence links TRBV6-5 to TRBJ1-2, and TRBD1 may be the D gene, going by 5 matching bases. CDR3 reads: CASSYSIGASNYGYTF. Here is the DNA: TGTGCCAGCAGTTACTCGATAGGGGCATCTAACTATGGCTACACCTTC.